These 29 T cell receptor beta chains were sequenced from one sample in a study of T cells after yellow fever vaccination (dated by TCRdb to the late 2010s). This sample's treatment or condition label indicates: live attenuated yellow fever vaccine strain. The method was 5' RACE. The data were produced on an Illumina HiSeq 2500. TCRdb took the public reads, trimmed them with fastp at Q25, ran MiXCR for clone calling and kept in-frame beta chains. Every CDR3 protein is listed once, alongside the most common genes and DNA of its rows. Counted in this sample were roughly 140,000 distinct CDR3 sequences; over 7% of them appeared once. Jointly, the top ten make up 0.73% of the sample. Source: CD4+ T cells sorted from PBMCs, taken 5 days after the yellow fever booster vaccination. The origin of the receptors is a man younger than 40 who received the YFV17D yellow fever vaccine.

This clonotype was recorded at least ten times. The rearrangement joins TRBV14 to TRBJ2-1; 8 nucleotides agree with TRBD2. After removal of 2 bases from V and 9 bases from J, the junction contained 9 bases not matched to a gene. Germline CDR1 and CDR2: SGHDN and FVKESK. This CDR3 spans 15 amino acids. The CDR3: CASSQWSSGTGEQFF. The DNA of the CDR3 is TGTGCCAGCAGCCAATGGAGTAGCGGGACCGGTGAGCAGTTCTTC.

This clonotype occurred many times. In nucleotides, the CDR3 is TGTGCCAGCAGCCGACCCCCCAGCGGCGCGAACACCGGGGAGCTGTTTTTT. It is translated as CASSRPPSGANTGELFF. The chain recombines TRBV6-2 or TRBV6-3 with TRBJ2-2, with D possibly matching TRBD2 (5 bases). Trimming stripped 6 bases from V and 0 bases from J, with 17 bases between. The CDR3 is 17 residues long. Germline lookup yields CDR1 MNHEY and CDR2 SVGEGT.

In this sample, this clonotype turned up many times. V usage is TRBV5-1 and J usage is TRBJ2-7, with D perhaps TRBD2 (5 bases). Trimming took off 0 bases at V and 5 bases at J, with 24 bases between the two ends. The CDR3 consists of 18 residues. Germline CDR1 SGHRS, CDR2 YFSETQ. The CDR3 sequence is CASSLVPPSGKILHEQYF. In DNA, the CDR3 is TGCGCCAGCAGCTTGGTACCCCCATCCGGGAAAATCCTCCACGAGCAGTACTTC. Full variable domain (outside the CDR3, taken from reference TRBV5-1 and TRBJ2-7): KAGVTQTPRYLIKTRGQQVTLSCSPISGHRSVSWYQQTPGQGLQFLFEYFSETQRNKGNFPGRFSGRQFSNSRSEMNVSTLELGDSALYLCASSLVPPSGKILHEQYFGPGTRLTVT.

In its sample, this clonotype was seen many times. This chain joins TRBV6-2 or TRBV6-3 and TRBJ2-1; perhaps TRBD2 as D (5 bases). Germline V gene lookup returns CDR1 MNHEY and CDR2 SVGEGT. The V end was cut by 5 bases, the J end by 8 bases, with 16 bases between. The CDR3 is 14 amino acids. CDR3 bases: TGTGCCAGCAGTACCCGGACTTTCAACTATGAGCAGTTCTTC. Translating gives CASSTRTFNYEQFF.

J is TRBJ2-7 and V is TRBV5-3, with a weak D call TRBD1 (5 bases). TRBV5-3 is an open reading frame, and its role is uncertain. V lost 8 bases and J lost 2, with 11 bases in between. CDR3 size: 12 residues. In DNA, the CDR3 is TGTGCCAGTAGGGGCGAAACCTACGAGCAGTACTTC. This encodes CASRGETYEQYF.

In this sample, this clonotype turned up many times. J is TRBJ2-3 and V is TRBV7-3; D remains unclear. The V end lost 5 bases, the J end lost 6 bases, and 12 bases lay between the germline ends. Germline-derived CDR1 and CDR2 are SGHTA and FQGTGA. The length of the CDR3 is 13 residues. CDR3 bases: TGTGCCAGCAGCCCCCGGGCCCGGGATACGCAGTATTTT. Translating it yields CASSPRARDTQYF. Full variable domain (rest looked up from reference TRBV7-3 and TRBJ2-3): GAGVSQTPSNKVTEKGKYVELRCDPISGHTALYWYRQSLGQGPEFLIYFQGTGAADDSGLPNDRFFAVRPEGSVSTLKIQRTERGDSAVYLCASSPRARDTQYFGPGTRLTVL.

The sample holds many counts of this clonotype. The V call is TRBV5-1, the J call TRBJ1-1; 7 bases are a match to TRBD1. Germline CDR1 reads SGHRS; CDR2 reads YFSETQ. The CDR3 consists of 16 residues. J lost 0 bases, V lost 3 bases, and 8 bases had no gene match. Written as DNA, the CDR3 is TGCGCCAGCAGCTCATCGACAGGGATCATGAACACTGAAGCTTTCTTT. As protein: CASSSSTGIMNTEAFF. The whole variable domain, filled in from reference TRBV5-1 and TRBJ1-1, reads KAGVTQTPRYLIKTRGQQVTLSCSPISGHRSVSWYQQTPGQGLQFLFEYFSETQRNKGNFPGRFSGRQFSNSRSEMNVSTLELGDSALYLCASSSSTGIMNTEAFFGQGTRLTVV.

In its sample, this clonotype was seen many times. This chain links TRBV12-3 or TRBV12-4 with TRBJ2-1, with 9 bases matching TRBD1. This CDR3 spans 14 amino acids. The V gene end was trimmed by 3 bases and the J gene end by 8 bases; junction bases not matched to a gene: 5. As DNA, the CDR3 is TGTGCCAGCAGTTTCCGGGACAGGGAACATGAGCAGTTCTTC. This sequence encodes CASSFRDREHEQFF.

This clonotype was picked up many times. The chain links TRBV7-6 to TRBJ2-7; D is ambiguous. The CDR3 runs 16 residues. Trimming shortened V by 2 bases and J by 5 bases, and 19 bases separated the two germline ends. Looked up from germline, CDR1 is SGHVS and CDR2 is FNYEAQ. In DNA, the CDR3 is TGTGCCAGCAGCTTAACTCGACCGGCTTATAAGAACGAGCAGTACTTC. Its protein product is CASSLTRPAYKNEQYF.

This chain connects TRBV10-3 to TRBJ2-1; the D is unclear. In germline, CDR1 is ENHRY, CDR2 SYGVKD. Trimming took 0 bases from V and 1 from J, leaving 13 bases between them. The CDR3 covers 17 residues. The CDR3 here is CAISESGRSGSYNEQFF. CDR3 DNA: TGTGCCATCAGTGAGTCGGGTAGGAGTGGGTCCTACAATGAGCAGTTCTTC.

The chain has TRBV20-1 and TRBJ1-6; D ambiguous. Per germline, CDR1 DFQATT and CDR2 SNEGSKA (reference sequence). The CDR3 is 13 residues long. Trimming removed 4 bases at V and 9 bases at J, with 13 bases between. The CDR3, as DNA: TGCAGTGCTACCGGGGTTCGGGGTTCACCCCTCCACTTT. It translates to CSATGVRGSPLHF.

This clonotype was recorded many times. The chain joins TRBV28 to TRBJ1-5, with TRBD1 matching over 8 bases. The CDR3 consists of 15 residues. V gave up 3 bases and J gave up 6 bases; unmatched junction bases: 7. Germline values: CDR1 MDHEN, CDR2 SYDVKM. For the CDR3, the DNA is TGTGCCAGCAGTTTGTCAGGGGGCAGTATTCAGCCCCAGCATTTT. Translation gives CASSLSGGSIQPQHF.

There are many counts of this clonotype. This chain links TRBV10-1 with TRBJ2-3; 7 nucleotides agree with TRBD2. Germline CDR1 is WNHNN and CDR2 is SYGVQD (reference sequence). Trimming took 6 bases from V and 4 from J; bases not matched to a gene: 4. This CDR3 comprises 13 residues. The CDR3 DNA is TGCGCCAGCAGGGCTAGCGGCCCAGATACGCAGTATTTT. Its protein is CASRASGPDTQYF.

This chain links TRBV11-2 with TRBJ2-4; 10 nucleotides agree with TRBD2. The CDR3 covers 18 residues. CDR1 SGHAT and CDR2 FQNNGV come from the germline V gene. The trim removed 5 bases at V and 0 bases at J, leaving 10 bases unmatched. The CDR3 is CASSTSGLAILAKNIQYF. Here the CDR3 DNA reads TGTGCCAGCAGCACTTCGGGACTAGCGATCCTAGCCAAAAACATTCAGTACTTC.

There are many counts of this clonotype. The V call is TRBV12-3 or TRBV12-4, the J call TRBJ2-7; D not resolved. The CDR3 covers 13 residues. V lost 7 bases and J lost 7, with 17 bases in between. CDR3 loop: CASNGPTSTEQYF. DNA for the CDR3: TGTGCCAGCAACGGGCCAACCAGTACGGAGCAGTACTTC.

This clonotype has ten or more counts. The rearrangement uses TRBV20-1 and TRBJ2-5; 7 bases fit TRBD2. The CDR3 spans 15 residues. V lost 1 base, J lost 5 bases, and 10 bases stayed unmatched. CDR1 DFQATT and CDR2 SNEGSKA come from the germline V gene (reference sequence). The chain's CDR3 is CSARGPSGSWETQYF. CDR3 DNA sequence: TGCAGTGCTAGAGGTCCTAGCGGTTCATGGGAGACCCAGTACTTC.

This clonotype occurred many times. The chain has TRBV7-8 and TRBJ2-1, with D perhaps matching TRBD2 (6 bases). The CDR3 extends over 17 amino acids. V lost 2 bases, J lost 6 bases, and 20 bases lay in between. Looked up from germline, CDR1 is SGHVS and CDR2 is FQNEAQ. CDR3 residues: CASSLFGTPPPVNEQFF. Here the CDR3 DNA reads TGTGCCAGCAGCTTATTCGGGACTCCGCCCCCGGTCAATGAGCAGTTCTTC.

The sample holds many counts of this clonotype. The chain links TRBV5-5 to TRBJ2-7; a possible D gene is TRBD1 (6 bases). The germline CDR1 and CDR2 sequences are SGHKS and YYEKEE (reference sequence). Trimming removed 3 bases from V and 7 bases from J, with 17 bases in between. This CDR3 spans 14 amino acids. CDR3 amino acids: CASSSRTAPSEQYF. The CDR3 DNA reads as TGTGCCAGCAGCTCCCGGACAGCCCCTTCTGAGCAGTACTTC.

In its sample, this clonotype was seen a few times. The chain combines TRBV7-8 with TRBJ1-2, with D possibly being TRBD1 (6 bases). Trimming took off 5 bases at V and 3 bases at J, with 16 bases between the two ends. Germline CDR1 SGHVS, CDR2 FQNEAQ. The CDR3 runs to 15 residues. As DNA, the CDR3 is TGTGCCAGCAGCAAAAAGGCCAGGGGTGACTATGGCTACACCTTC. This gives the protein CASSKKARGDYGYTF. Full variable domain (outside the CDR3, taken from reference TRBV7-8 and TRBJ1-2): GAGVSQSPRYKVAKRGQDVALRCDPISGHVSLFWYQQALGQGPEFLTYFQNEAQLDKSGLPSDRFFAERPEGSVSTLKIQRTQQEDSAVYLCASSKKARGDYGYTFGSGTRLTVV.

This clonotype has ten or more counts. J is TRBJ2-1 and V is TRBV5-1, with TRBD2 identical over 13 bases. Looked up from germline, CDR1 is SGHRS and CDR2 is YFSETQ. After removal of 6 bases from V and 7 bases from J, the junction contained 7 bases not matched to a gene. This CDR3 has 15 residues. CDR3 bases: TGCGCCAGCAATAGACTAGCGGGAGGTAATAATGAGCAGTTCTTC. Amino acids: CASNRLAGGNNEQFF.

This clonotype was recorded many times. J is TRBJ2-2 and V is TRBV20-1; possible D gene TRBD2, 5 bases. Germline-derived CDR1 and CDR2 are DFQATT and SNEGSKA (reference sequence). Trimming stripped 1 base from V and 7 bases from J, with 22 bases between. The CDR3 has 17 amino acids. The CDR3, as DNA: TGCAGTGCTAGAGCCTTAGGACTCACCCACCAAAGCGGGGAGCTGTTTTTT. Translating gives CSARALGLTHQSGELFF.

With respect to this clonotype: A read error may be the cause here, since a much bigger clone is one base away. The CDR3: CSTQISYEQYF. Written as DNA, the CDR3 is TGCAGCACTCAGATCTCCTACGAGCAGTACTTC. The chain is built from TRBV20-1 and TRBJ2-7; D gene ambiguous. Germline V lookup: CDR1 DFQATT, CDR2 SNEGSKA (reference sequence). The CDR3 sequence is 11 residues long.

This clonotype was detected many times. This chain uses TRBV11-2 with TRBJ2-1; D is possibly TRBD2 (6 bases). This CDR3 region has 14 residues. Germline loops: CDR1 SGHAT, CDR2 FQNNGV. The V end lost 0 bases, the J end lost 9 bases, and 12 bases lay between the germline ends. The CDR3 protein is CASSLDGLAIEQFF. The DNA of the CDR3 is TGTGCCAGCAGCTTAGATGGGCTAGCGATTGAGCAGTTCTTC.

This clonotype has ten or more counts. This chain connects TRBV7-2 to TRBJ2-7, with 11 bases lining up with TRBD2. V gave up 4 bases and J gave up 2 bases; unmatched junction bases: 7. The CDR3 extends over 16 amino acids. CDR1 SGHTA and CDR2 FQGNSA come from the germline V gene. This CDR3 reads CASSSPLAGGTYEQYF. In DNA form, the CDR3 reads TGTGCCAGCAGCTCCCCCCTAGCGGGAGGTACCTACGAGCAGTACTTC.

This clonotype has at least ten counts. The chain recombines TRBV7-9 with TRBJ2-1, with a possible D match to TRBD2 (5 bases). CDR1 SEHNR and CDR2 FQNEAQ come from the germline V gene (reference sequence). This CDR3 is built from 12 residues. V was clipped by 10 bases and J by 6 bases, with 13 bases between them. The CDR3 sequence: CAIAEDLNEQFF. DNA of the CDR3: TGTGCCATTGCGGAGGACCTCAATGAGCAGTTCTTC.

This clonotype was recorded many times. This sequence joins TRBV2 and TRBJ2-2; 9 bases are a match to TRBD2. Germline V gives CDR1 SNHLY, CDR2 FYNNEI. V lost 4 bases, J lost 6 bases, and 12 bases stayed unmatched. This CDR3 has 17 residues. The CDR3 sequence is CASSAYGTSKGAGELFF. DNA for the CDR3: TGTGCCAGCAGTGCATATGGGACTAGCAAGGGGGCCGGGGAGCTGTTTTTT.

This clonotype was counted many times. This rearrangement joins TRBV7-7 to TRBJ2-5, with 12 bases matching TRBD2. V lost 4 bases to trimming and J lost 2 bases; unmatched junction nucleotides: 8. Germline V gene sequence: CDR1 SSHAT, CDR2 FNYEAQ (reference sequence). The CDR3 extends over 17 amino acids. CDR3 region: CASSYLAGTSGQETQYF. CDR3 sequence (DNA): TGTGCCAGCAGCTACCTCGCCGGGACTAGCGGGCAAGAGACCCAGTACTTC.

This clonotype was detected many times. The CDR3 region is CASSQEGYSYNEQFF. The CDR3 coding sequence is TGCGCCAGCAGCCAAGAGGGTTACTCCTACAATGAGCAGTTCTTC. The V and J genes are TRBV4-1 and TRBJ2-1; D remains unclear. The CDR3 sequence is 15 residues long. CDR1 and CDR2 (germline): MGHRA, YSYEKL. V lost 0 bases and J lost 0, with 6 bases in between.

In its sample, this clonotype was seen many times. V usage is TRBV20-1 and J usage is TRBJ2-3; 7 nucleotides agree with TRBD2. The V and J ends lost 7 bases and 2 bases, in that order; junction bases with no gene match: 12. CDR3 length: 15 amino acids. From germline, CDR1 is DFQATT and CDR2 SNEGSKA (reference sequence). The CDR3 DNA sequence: TGCAGTGTCCTACGGGCTAGCGGTACCACAGATACGCAGTATTTT. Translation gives CSVLRASGTTDTQYF.